Listed below are T cell receptor beta chains from one sample, sequenced in a study of OX40 agonist ivuxolimab in advanced cancers. The data were produced by immunoSEQ multiplex PCR, yet TCRdb's version contains in-frame clones alone and is incomplete. Among approximately 49,000 clones listed, around 81% were seen once. This specimen consisted of CD4+ or CD8+ T cells sorted from blood, obtained in a trial of the OX40 agonist ivuxolimab. These receptors originate from an adult with an advanced solid tumor such as melanoma, head and neck, liver or kidney cancer. Each CDR3 is given with its conserved first and last residue. A D gene is named only where the DNA matches it firmly. Rows may omit the clone size; those that give it use once, few, many or a size class.

TRBV29-1	TRBJ2-1	NA	TRBD1	TGCAGCGTTGAAGGACAGGGGGCCGGGGATGAGCAGTTCTTC	CSVEGQGAGDEQFF
TRBV7-7	TRBJ1-2	once	TRBD1	TGTGCCAGCAGCGAACAGGGGGCTGCGAATGGCTACACCTTC	CASSEQGAANGYTF
TRBV7-9	TRBJ2-1	NA	NA	TGTGCCAGCTCGCCAGGGGGGGCCTCCTACAATGAGCAGTTCTTC	CASSPGGASYNEQFF
TRBV11-3	TRBJ2-1	few	NA	TGTGCCAGCAGGGCCGGGTCTAGCTCCTACAATGAGCAGTTCTTC	CASRAGSSSYNEQFF
TRBV28	TRBJ2-1	NA	NA	TGTGCCAGCAGTTTCCCCAGCGGAGGTATGAATGAGCAGTTCTTC	CASSFPSGGMNEQFF
TRBV28	TRBJ2-2	NA	NA	TGTGCCAGCAGTTTCATCCCAGGGGGGGATACCGGGGAGCTGTTTTTT	CASSFIPGGDTGELFF
TRBV5-1	TRBJ1-5	NA	TRBD1	TGCGCCAGCAGCTTGACAGGGGAAGGTCAGCCCCAGCATTTT	CASSLTGEGQPQHF
TRBV7-9	TRBJ1-2	NA	NA	TGTGCCAGCAGCTTAGGGACGGATCTCTATGGCTACACCTTC	CASSLGTDLYGYTF
TRBV5-6	TRBJ1-6	NA	NA	TGTGCCAGCAGCCTCCCAGGCGTTTCACCCCTCCACTTT	CASSLPGVSPLHF
TRBV7-9	TRBJ1-4	NA	NA	TGTGCCCTCGAAGAGGCACCTAATGAAAAACTGTTTTTT	CALEEAPNEKLFF
TRBV5-1	TRBJ2-3	NA	TRBD1	TGCGCCAGCGGGGACAGGGGAGATACGCAGTATTTT	CASGDRGDTQYF
TRBV9	TRBJ2-1	once	TRBD2	TGTGCCAGCAGCGTCGAGGGACTAGCGGGAGCCGGTGAGCAGTTCTTC	CASSVEGLAGAGEQFF
TRBV30	TRBJ1-4	few	TRBD1	TGTGCCTGGAGTGGGCCCCCCAGGGGGGAGGTTAATGAAAAACTGTTTTTT	CAWSGPPRGEVNEKLFF
TRBV27	TRBJ1-2	NA	NA	TGTGCCAGCAGAAACGGATGGTATGGCTACACCTTC	CASRNGWYGYTF
TRBV6-6	TRBJ1-1	NA	TRBD1	TGTGCCAGCAACAGGGGAAACACTGAAGCTTTCTTT	CASNRGNTEAFF
TRBV6-1	TRBJ2-7	once	TRBD2	TGTGCCGTCGGAGCTAGCGGCCTCTACGAGCAGTACTTC	CAVGASGLYEQYF
TRBV7-6	TRBJ1-2	NA	NA	TGTGCCAGCAGCTTAGCGTTAACCGGCGAGGGTGGGGAAGGCTACACCTTC	CASSLALTGEGGEGYTF
TRBV28	TRBJ2-2	NA	NA	TGTGCCAGCAGTTCCTTAATTATATTGAGCAGAGACACCGGGGAGCTGTTTTTT	CASSSLIILSRDTGELFF
TRBV4-1	TRBJ2-1	NA	TRBD2	TGCGCCAGCAGCCAGTTTATTAAGGGGACTAGCGGGGGGAACGTGGATGAGCAGTTCTTC	CASSQFIKGTSGGNVDEQFF
TRBV7-9	TRBJ2-6	NA	NA	TGTGCCAGCAGCTTAGCCACCCCGGGGGCCAACGTCCTGACTTTC	CASSLATPGANVLTF
TRBV5-4	TRBJ1-2	NA	TRBD1	TGTGCCAGCAGCCTCTCAGGGGGCTGGGACTATGGCTACACCTTC	CASSLSGGWDYGYTF
TRBV27	TRBJ1-5	NA	TRBD1	TGTGCCAGCAGTAACGGGGGACAGATTAGCAATCAGCCCCAGCATTTT	CASSNGGQISNQPQHF
TRBV28	TRBJ1-2	NA	NA	TGTGCCAGCGGGGGAGGGGCTAACTATGGCTACACCTTC	CASGGGANYGYTF
TRBV4-1	TRBJ2-2	NA	TRBD2	TGCGCCAGCAGCCCAAAAACTAGCGGGAGGGCCTACACCGGGGAGCTGTTTTTT	CASSPKTSGRAYTGELFF
TRBV18	TRBJ1-5	NA	TRBD1	TGTGCCAGCTCAACCTCACAGGGGGCCAATCAGCCCCAGCATTTT	CASSTSQGANQPQHF
TRBV7-9	TRBJ2-6	once	NA	TGTGCCAGCAGCTTAGAAGGCAACGTCCTGACTTTC	CASSLEGNVLTF
TRBV7-9	TRBJ1-1	NA	NA	TGTGCCAGCAGCTTAGGGGAGGGTGTGCGAACAGATGAAGCTTTCTTT	CASSLGEGVRTDEAFF
TRBV28	TRBJ1-1	NA	NA	TGTGCCACACGCGACAGTCTCAACACTGAAGCTTTCTTT	CATRDSLNTEAFF
TRBV7-8	TRBJ1-1	NA	NA	TGTGCCAGCAGTGAGGGTACCGCCTTGGACGTAGCTTTCTTT	CASSEGTALDVAFF
TRBV27	TRBJ2-7	NA	NA	TGTGCCAGCAGCATTTATATAGGGGGTTCCTACGAGCAGTACTTC	CASSIYIGGSYEQYF
TRBV28	TRBJ2-1	NA	NA	TGTGCCAGTCTCCATACTACCTACAATGAGCAGTTCTTC	CASLHTTYNEQFF
TRBV13	TRBJ1-2	NA	TRBD1	TGTGCCAGCAGCTCCGGACAGGGCACGTATGGCTACACCTTC	CASSSGQGTYGYTF
TRBV6-5	TRBJ1-2	NA	NA	TGTGCCAGCAGTTTCGGGAGTAACTATGGCTACACCTTC	CASSFGSNYGYTF
TRBV9	TRBJ1-1	NA	NA	TGTGCCAGCAGCGTAGTTACCGCGGGGATCGCTGAAGCTTTCTTT	CASSVVTAGIAEAFF
TRBV4-3	TRBJ2-1	NA	NA	TGCGCCAGCAGCCAAGACTACTATGAGCAGTTCTTC	CASSQDYYEQFF
TRBV2	TRBJ2-3	NA	NA	TGTGCCAGCTTTCGGGGGCCAGATACGCAGTATTTT	CASFRGPDTQYF
TRBV4-3	TRBJ1-5	NA	NA	TGCGCCAGCAGCCAAGATTTGGGGGCCGCGTATAGCAATCAGCCCCAGCATTTT	CASSQDLGAAYSNQPQHF
TRBV19	TRBJ1-1	NA	NA	TGTGCCAGTAGTATGGGCCGTGGGGGCGCGAAGGACACTGAAGCTTTCTTT	CASSMGRGGAKDTEAFF
TRBV27	TRBJ2-7	NA	NA	TGTGCCAGCAGTTTAGAGGCGGGGTCCTACGAGCAGTACTTC	CASSLEAGSYEQYF
TRBV13	TRBJ1-1	NA	NA	TGTGCCAGCAGCTTAGGACCTATCGGTTGGACGAACACTGAAGCTTTCTTT	CASSLGPIGWTNTEAFF
TRBV6-5	TRBJ1-5	NA	TRBD1	TGTGCCAGCAGTGTCGGGACAGGGAGAAATCAGCCCCAGCATTTT	CASSVGTGRNQPQHF
TRBV11-2	TRBJ2-7	few	NA	TGTGCCAGCAGCTTAAGGGACCCCTACGAGCAGTACTTC	CASSLRDPYEQYF
TRBV6-4	TRBJ2-1	NA	NA	TGTGCCAGCAGTGTAAGGAGGGGGGGAGGCAATGAGCAGTTCTTC	CASSVRRGGGNEQFF
TRBV9	TRBJ2-1	NA	NA	TGTGCCAGCAGCCCCCTAGTAGGAGGGGACTTTTACAATGAGCAGTTCTTC	CASSPLVGGDFYNEQFF
TRBV5-1	TRBJ2-2	NA	TRBD2	TGCGCCAGCAGCCCCGGCGAGCGGGAGGGCCAGGCCGGGGAGCTGTTTTTT	CASSPGEREGQAGELFF
TRBV6-5	TRBJ2-7	NA	TRBD1	TGTGCCAGCAGTTACGGACAGGGGGGCGAGCAGTACTTC	CASSYGQGGEQYF
TRBV7-9	TRBJ2-7	few	TRBD1	TGTGCCAGCAGCTCAGAGGGGGCATTGAGGGAGCAGTACTTC	CASSSEGALREQYF